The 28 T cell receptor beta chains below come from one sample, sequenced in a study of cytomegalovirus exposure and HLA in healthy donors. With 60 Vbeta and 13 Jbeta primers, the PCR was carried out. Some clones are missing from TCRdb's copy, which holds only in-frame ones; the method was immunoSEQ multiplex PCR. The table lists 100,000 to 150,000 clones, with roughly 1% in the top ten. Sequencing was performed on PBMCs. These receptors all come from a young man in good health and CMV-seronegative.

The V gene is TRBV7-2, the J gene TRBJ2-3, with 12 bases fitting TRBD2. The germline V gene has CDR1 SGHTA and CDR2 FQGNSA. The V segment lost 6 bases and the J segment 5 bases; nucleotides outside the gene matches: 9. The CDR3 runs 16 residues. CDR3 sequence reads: CASSPASGRVGDTQYF. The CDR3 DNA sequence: TGTGCCAGCAGTCCTGCTAGCGGGAGGGTGGGAGATACGCAGTATTTT.

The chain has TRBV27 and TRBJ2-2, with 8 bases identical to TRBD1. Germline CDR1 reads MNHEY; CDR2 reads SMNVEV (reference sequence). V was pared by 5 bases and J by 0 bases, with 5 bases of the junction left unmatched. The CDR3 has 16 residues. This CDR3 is CASSLRDRPNTGELFF. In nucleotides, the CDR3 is TGTGCCAGCAGTCTGCGGGACAGGCCGAACACCGGGGAGCTGTTTTTT.

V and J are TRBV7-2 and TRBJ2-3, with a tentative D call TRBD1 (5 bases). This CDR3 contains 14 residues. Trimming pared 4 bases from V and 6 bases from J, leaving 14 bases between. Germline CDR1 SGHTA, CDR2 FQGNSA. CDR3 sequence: CASSWSNRPDTQYF. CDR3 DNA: TGTGCCAGCAGCTGGAGCAACAGGCCCGATACGCAGTATTTT.

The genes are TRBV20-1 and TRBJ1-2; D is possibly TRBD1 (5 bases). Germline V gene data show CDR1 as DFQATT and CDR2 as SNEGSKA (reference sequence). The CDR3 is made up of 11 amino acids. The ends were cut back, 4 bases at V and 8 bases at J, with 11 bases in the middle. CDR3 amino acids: CSAMGGNGYTF. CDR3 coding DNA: TGCAGTGCTATGGGGGGGAACGGCTACACCTTC.

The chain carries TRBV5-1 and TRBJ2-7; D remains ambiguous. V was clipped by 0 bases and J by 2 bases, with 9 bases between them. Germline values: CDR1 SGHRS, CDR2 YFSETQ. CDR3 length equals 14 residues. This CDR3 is CASSLGGSPYEQYF. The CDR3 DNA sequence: TGCGCCAGCAGCTTGGGCGGTTCTCCCTACGAGCAGTACTTC.

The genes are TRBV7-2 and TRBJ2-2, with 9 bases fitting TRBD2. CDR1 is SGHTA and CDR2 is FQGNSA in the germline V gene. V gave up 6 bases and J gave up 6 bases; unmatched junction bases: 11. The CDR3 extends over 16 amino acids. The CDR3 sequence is CASREASSGSAGELFF. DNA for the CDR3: TGTGCCAGCAGGGAGGCGAGTAGCGGGAGTGCCGGGGAGCTGTTTTTT. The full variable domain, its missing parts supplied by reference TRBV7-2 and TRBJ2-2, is GAGVSQSPSNKVTEKGKDVELRCDPISGHTALYWYRQSLGQGLEFLIYFQGNSAPDKSGLPSDRFSAERTGGSVSTLTIQRTQQEDSAVYLCASREASSGSAGELFFGEGSRLTVL.

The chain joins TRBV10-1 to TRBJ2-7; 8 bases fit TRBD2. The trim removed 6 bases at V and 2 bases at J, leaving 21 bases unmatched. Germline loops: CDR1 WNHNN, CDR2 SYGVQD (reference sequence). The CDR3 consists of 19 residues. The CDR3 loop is CASSLSINRGGRDTYEQYF. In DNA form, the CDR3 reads TGCGCCAGCAGCCTTTCCATTAACCGGGGGGGGAGAGACACCTACGAGCAGTACTTC.

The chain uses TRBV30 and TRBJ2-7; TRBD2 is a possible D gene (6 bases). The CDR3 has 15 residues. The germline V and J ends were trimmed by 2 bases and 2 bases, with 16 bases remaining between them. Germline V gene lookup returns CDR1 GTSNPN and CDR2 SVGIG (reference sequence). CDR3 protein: CAWSRFAGPAYEQYF. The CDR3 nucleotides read TGTGCCTGGAGTCGGTTCGCGGGGCCGGCCTACGAGCAGTACTTC.

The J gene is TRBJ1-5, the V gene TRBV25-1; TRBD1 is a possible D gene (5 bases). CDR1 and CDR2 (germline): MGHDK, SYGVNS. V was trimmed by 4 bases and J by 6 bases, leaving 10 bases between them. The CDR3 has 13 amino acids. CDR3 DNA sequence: TGTGCCAGCAGTGCGGGGGGTGGTCAGCCCCAGCATTTT. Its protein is CASSAGGGQPQHF.

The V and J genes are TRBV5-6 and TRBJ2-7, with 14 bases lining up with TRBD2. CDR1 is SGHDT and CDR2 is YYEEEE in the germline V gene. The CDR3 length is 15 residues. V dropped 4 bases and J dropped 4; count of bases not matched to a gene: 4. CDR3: CASSAGTSGGYEQYF. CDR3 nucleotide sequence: TGTGCCAGCAGCGCCGGGACTAGCGGGGGTTACGAGCAGTACTTC.

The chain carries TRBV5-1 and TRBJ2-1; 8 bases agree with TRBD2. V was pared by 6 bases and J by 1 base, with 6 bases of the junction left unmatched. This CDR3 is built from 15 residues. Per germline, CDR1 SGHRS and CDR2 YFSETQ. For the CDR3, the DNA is TGCGCCAGCATGCGGGGGGCCCTTTCCTACAATGAGCAGTTCTTC. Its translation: CASMRGALSYNEQFF.

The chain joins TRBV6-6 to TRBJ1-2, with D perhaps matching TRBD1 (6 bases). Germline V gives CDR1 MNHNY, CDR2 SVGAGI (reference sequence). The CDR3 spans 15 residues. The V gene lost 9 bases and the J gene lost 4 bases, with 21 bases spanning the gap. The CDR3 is CASHIWTARPYGYTF. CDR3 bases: TGTGCCAGTCACATATGGACAGCTCGACCCTATGGCTACACCTTC.

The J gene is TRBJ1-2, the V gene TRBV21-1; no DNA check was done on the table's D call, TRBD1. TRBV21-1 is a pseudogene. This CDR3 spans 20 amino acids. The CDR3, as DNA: TGTGCCAGCAGCAAAGGAAGGAATTCTAGGGGGCGCAGGGGAAACTATGGCTACACCTTC. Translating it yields CASSKGRNSRGRRGNYGYTF.

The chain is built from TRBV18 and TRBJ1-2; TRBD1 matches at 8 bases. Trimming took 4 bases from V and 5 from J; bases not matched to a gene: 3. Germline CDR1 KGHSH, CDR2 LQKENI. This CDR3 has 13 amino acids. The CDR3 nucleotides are TGTGCCAGCTCACACAGGGGGGAGTATGGCTACACCTTC. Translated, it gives CASSHRGEYGYTF. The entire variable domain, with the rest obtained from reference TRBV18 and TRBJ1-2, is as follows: NAGVMQNPRHLVRRRGQEARLRCSPMKGHSHVYWYRQLPEEGLKFMVYLQKENIIDESGMPKERFSAEFPKEGPSILRIQQVVRGDSAAYFCASSHRGEYGYTFGSGTRLTVV.

The CDR3 DNA reads TGTGCCATCAGTGAGTCGGCTGGGGGCCCTAGTTCACCCCTCCACTTT. Its protein product is CAISESAGGPSSPLHF. This rearrangement joins TRBV10-3 to TRBJ1-6; the D gene is possibly TRBD1 (6 bases). CDR1 is ENHRY, CDR2 SYGVKD, per germline. This CDR3 is 16 amino acids long. Trimming removed 0 bases from V and 9 bases from J, with 15 bases in between.

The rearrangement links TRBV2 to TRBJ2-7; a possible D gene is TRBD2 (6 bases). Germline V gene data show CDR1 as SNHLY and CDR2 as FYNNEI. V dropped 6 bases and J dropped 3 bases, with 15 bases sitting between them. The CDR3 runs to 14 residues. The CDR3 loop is CASRRTSEGYEQYF. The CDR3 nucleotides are TGTGCCAGCAGGCGGACATCGGAGGGCTACGAGCAGTACTTC.

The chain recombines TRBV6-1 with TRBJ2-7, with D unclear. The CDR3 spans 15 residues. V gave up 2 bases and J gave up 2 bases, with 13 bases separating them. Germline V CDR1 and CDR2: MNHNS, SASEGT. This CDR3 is CASSEIMSTPYEQYF. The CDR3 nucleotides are TGTGCCAGCAGTGAAATCATGAGTACTCCCTACGAGCAGTACTTC.

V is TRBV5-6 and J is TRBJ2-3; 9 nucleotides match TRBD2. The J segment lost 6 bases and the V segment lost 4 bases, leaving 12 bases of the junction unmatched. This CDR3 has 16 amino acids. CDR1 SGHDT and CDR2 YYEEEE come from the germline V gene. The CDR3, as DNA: TGTGCCAGCAGCCCCCGGACTAGCGCAGGGGGGGATACGCAGTATTTT. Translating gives CASSPRTSAGGDTQYF.

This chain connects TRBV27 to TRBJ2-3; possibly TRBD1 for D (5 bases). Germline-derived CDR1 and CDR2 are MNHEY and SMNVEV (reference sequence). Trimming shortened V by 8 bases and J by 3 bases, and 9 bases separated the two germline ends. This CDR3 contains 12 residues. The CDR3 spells CASGDRTDTQYF. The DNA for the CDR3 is TGTGCCAGCGGTGACAGAACAGATACGCAGTATTTT.

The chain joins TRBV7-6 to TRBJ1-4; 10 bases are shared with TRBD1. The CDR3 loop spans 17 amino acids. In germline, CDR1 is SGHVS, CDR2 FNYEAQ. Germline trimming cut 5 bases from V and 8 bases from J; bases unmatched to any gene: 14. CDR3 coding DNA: TGTGCCAGCAGCCAACCTTTCCGGACAGGGGGAAGGGAAAAACTGTTTTTT. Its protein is CASSQPFRTGGREKLFF. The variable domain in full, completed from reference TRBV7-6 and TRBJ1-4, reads GAGVSQSPRYKVTKRGQDVALRCDPISGHVSLYWYRQALGQGPEFLTYFNYEAQQDKSGLPNDRFSAERPEGSISTLTIQRTEQRDSAMYRCASSQPFRTGGREKLFFGSGTQLSVL.

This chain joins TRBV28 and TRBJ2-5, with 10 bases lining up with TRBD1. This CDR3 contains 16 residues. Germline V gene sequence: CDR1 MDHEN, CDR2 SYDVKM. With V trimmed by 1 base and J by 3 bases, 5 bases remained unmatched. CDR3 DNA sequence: TGTGCCAGCAGTTTATTGCACGGGACAGGGGAAGAGACCCAGTACTTC. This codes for CASSLLHGTGEETQYF.

The CDR3 is CASSFRLARWGGELFF. In DNA form, the CDR3 reads TGTGCCAGCAGTTTCAGACTAGCGAGATGGGGAGGGGAGCTGTTTTTT. The chain is built from TRBV28 and TRBJ2-2; 8 nucleotides line up with TRBD2. V shed 3 bases and J 8 bases; nucleotides not matched to a gene: 11. This CDR3 contains 16 residues. Germline V CDR1 and CDR2: MDHEN, SYDVKM. The full variable domain, completed using reference TRBV28 and TRBJ2-2, is DVKVTQSSRYLVKRTGEKVFLECVQDMDHENMFWYRQDPGLGLRLIYFSYDVKMKEKGDIPEGYSVSREKKERFSLILESASTNQTSMYLCASSFRLARWGGELFFGEGSRLTVL.

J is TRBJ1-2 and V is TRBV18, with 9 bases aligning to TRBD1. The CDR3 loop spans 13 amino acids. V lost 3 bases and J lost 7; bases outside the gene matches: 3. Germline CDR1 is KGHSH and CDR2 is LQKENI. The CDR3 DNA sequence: TGTGCCAGCTCACCCGGGACAGGGCCTGGCTACACCTTC. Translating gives CASSPGTGPGYTF. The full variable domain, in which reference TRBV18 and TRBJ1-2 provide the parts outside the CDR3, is NAGVMQNPRHLVRRRGQEARLRCSPMKGHSHVYWYRQLPEEGLKFMVYLQKENIIDESGMPKERFSAEFPKEGPSILRIQQVVRGDSAAYFCASSPGTGPGYTFGSGTRLTVV.

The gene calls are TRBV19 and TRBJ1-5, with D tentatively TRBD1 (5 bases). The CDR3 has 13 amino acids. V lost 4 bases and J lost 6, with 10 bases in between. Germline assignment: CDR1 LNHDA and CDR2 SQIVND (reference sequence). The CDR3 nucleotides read TGTGCCAGTAGTACGGGACTGGGTCAGCCCCAGCATTTT. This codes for CASSTGLGQPQHF.

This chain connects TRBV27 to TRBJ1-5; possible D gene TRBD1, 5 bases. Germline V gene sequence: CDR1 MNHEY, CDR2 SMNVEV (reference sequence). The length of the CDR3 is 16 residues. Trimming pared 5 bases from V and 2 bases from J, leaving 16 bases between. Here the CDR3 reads CASSPGHGMGNQPQHF. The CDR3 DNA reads TGTGCCAGCAGTCCAGGACATGGCATGGGCAATCAGCCCCAGCATTTT.

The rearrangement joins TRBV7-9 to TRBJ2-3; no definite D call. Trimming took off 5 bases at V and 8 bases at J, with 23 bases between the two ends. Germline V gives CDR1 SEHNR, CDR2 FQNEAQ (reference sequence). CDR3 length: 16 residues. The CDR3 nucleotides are TGTGCCAGCAGCCCCCACGCCTCCCTCCGGCGGTCTACGCAGTATTTT. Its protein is CASSPHASLRRSTQYF.

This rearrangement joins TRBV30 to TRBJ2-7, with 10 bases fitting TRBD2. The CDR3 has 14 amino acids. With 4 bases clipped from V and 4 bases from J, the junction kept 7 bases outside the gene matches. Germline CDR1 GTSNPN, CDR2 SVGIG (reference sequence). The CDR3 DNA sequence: TGTGCCTGGAACCCGGGACTAGCGCCTTACGAGCAGTACTTC. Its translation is CAWNPGLAPYEQYF.

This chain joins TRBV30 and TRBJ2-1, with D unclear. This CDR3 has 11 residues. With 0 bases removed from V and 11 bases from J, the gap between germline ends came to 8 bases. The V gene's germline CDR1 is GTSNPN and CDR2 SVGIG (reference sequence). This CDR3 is CAWSVNFQQFF. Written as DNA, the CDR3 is TGTGCCTGGAGTGTCAACTTCCAGCAGTTCTTC.